The present entry profiles one T cell receptor (beta chain) with its context. The target antigen is unknown. CDR1 is LNHDA and CDR2 is SQIVND in the germline V gene (reference sequence). Between the trimmed V and J ends, which lost 7 bases and 0 bases, there was a span of 3 bases. The CDR3 runs 12 residues. These data originate in a study of shared clonotypes between healthy human individuals. Study-wide findings and caveats: The sharing of 4.5% to 5.5% of naive CD4 clonotypes was seen across a handful of donors. Naive subsets tended to show greater estimated richness than memory subsets. Read depth was anticipated to influence clonotype sharing among donors.

Profiled with immunoSEQ multiplex PCR; TCRdb holds only in-frame clones, not every one. The sample lists just over 2,000,000 clones; 85% to 95% were seen once. Among the donors, all were Caucasian adults who lived in Nashville, Tennessee. The genes are TRBV19 and TRBJ2-2; D ambiguous. The TCR sequence derives from a young man in good health. Sequencing was done on a sample of naive CD4+ T cells sorted from blood. Subset here: CD45RA+ positively selected. For the CDR3, the DNA is TGTGCCAGTACCGCGAACACCGGGGAGCTGTTTTTT. Translation: CASTANTGELFF.